A selection of T cell receptor beta chains follows, all from one sample in a study of control samples from healthy donors and cancer patients. The protocol was immunoSEQ multiplex PCR, while the TCRdb copy is restricted to in-frame clones and leaves out a portion. The sample has around 110,000 clones; roughly 92% are singletons. The sequenced sample was blood. Receptors were obtained from a man aged 25-45 years in good health. The CDR3 runs from the conserved cysteine through the conserved F or W. The order of the fields is CDR3 length, V gene, clone size, J gene, D gene, CDR3 DNA, CDR3 protein. D genes are given only for firm matches. Clone sizes are given selectively: once, few, many, or a class where the clone is expanded.

length: 12; V: TRBV5-1; size: -; J: TRBJ2-5; D: -; DNA: TGCGCCAGCAGCGCGTACGGGGAGACCCAGTACTTC; CDR3: CASSAYGETQYF
length: 16; V: TRBV5-4; size: -; J: TRBJ1-2; D: TRBD1; DNA: TGTGCCAGCAGCTTGCCCGAAACGGACAGGGAAAATGGCTACACCTTC; CDR3: CASSLPETDRENGYTF
length: 16; V: TRBV13; size: -; J: TRBJ2-7; D: TRBD1; DNA: TGTGCCAGCAGCTGGGTCGGACAGGGGATGTCCTACGAGCAGTACTTC; CDR3: CASSWVGQGMSYEQYF
length: 11; V: TRBV2; size: -; J: TRBJ1-1; D: -; DNA: TGTGCCAGCAGACAGCAACATGAAGCTTTCTTT; CDR3: CASRQQHEAFF
length: 14; V: TRBV2; size: -; J: TRBJ1-5; D: -; DNA: TGTGCCAGCAACGCCCGGGATTGGAATCAGCCCCAGCATTTT; CDR3: CASNARDWNQPQHF
length: 16; V: TRBV6-4; size: -; J: TRBJ2-5; D: TRBD1; DNA: TGTGCCAGCAGTGAACGAGGGACAGGGGGTTCGGAGACCCAGTACTTC; CDR3: CASSERGTGGSETQYF
length: 13; V: TRBV27; size: once; J: TRBJ1-1; D: -; DNA: TGTGCCAGCAGTTTTTGGGGGAACACTGAAGCTTTCTTT; CDR3: CASSFWGNTEAFF
length: 14; V: TRBV6-6; size: few; J: TRBJ2-2; D: -; DNA: TGTGCCAGCAACTTAGTTGGAGGGGCCGGGGAGCTGTTTTTT; CDR3: CASNLVGGAGELFF
length: 15; V: TRBV3-1/TRBV3-2; size: -; J: TRBJ2-1; D: TRBD1; DNA: TGTGCCAGCAGCCCCCGGACAGGGGGTAACAATGAGCAGTTCTTC; CDR3: CASSPRTGGNNEQFF
length: 16; V: TRBV9; size: -; J: TRBJ2-5; D: TRBD1; DNA: TGTGCCAGCAGCACCGGGACAGGGAAGTTTGGGGAGACCCAGTACTTC; CDR3: CASSTGTGKFGETQYF
length: 14; V: TRBV6-2/TRBV6-3; size: -; J: TRBJ1-3; D: -; DNA: TGTGCCAGCAGTTACGGGGGATCTGGAAACACCATATATTTT; CDR3: CASSYGGSGNTIYF
length: 14; V: TRBV27; size: once; J: TRBJ1-1; D: TRBD1; DNA: TGTGCCAGCAGGGAAACAGGGGTGAACACTGAAGCTTTCTTT; CDR3: CASRETGVNTEAFF
length: 14; V: TRBV30; size: -; J: TRBJ1-2; D: TRBD1; DNA: TGTGCCTCAAAAGGGAATACAGGGGGCTATGGCTACACCTTC; CDR3: CASKGNTGGYGYTF
length: 15; V: TRBV6-4; size: -; J: TRBJ2-3; D: TRBD1; DNA: TGTGCCAGCAGTGACTCGCCAGGGGGATCAGATACGCAGTATTTT; CDR3: CASSDSPGGSDTQYF
length: 16; V: TRBV10-2; size: -; J: TRBJ1-2; D: -; DNA: TGCGCCACCGACCCTAAACAGGAGGAGTCGAACTATGGCTACACCTTC; CDR3: CATDPKQEESNYGYTF
length: 17; V: TRBV5-1; size: -; J: TRBJ2-5; D: TRBD2; DNA: TGCGCCAGCAGCTTTTACCCCGGCGGGGGGCTGGGGGAGACCCAGTACTTC; CDR3: CASSFYPGGGLGETQYF
length: 12; V: TRBV5-5; size: -; J: TRBJ2-2; D: -; DNA: TGTGCCAGCAGGCTGAGGAACGGGGAGCTGTTTTTT; CDR3: CASRLRNGELFF
length: 15; V: TRBV9; size: -; J: TRBJ2-3; D: -; DNA: TGTGCCAGCAGCCCCGATTCCATCCGGACAGATACGCAGTATTTT; CDR3: CASSPDSIRTDTQYF
length: 15; V: TRBV7-6; size: -; J: TRBJ2-5; D: -; DNA: TGTGCCAGCAGCTTAGCGTCAGGCTATCAAGAGACCCAGTACTTC; CDR3: CASSLASGYQETQYF
length: 18; V: TRBV4-2; size: once; J: TRBJ1-3; D: -; DNA: TGTGCCAGCAGCCAGGGGTTGGGCTCCGGGGACTCTGGAAACACCATATATTTT; CDR3: CASSQGLGSGDSGNTIYF
length: 13; V: TRBV7-9; size: -; J: TRBJ2-1; D: TRBD1; DNA: TGTGCCAGCAGCCCCCGGACAGGTAATGAGCAGTTCTTC; CDR3: CASSPRTGNEQFF
length: 15; V: TRBV5-1; size: -; J: TRBJ2-2; D: -; DNA: TGCGCCAGCAGCTTGGTAGCGTCTAACACCGGGGAGCTGTTTTTT; CDR3: CASSLVASNTGELFF
length: 14; V: TRBV5-4; size: -; J: TRBJ2-5; D: TRBD1; DNA: TGTGCCAGCAGCGAGGGGGGGACAGGGGAGACCCAGTACTTC; CDR3: CASSEGGTGETQYF
length: 17; V: TRBV27; size: -; J: TRBJ1-1; D: TRBD1; DNA: TGTGCCAGCAGTCCCCCCTGGACAGGGGGCATGGGCACTGAAGCTTTCTTT; CDR3: CASSPPWTGGMGTEAFF
length: 16; V: TRBV5-1; size: -; J: TRBJ1-3; D: TRBD1; DNA: TGCGCCAGCAGCTTGGACAGGGGTCTCACAGGAAACACCATATATTTT; CDR3: CASSLDRGLTGNTIYF
length: 13; V: TRBV28; size: -; J: TRBJ1-2; D: -; DNA: TGTGCCAGCAGTTTTAAAGGGCGGTATGGCTACACCTTC; CDR3: CASSFKGRYGYTF